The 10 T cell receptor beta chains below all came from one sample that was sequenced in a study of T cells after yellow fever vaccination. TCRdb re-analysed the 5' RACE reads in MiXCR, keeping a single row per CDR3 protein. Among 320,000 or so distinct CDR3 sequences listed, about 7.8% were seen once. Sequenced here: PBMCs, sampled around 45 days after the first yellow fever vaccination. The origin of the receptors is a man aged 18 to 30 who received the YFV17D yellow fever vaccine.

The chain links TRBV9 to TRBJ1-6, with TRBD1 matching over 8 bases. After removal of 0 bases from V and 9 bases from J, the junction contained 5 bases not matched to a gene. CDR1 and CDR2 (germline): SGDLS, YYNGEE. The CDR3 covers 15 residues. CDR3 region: CASSVDRTGSSPLHF. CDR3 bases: TGTGCCAGCAGCGTAGATAGGACAGGGAGTTCACCCCTCCACTTT. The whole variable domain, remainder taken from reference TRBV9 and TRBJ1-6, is DSGVTQTPKHLITATGQRVTLRCSPRSGDLSVYWYQQSLDQGLQFLIQYYNGEERAKGNILERFSAQQFPDLHSELNLSSLELGDSALYFCASSVDRTGSSPLHFGNGTRLTVT.

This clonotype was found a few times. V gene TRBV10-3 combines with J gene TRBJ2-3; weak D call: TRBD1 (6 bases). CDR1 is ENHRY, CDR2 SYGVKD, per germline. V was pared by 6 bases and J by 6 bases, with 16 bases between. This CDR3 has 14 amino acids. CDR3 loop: CAISGTNLADTQYF. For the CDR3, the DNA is TGTGCCATCAGCGGGACAAACCTCGCCGATACGCAGTATTTT.

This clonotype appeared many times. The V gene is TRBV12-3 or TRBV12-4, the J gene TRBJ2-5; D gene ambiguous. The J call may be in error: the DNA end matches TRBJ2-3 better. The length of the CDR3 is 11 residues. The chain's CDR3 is CASSFWGTQYF. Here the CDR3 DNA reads TGTGCCAGCAGTTTCTGGGGTACGCAGTATTTT.

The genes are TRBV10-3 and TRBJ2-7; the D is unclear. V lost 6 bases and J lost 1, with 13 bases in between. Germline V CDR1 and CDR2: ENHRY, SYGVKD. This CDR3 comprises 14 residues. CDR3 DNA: TGTGCCATCAGACCCTACGCGGAGTCCTACGAGCAGTACTTC. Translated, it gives CAIRPYAESYEQYF.

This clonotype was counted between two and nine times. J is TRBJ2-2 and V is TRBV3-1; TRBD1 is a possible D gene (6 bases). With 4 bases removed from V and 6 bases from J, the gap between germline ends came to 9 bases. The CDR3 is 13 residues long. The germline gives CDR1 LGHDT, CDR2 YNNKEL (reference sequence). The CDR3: CASSLGTPGELFF. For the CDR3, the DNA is TGTGCCAGCAGCCTCGGGACACCCGGGGAGCTGTTTTTT.

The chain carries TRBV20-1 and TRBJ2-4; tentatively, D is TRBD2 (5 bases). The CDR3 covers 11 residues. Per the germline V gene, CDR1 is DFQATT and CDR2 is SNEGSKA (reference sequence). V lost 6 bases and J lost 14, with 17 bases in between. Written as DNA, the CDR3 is TGCAGTGCCCCGGATCCCCCGGGGAAGTACTTC. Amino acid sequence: CSAPDPPGKYF.

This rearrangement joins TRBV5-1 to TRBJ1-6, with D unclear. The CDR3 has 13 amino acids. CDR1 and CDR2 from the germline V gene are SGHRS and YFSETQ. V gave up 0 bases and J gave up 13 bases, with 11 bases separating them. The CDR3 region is CASSLEGSSPLHF. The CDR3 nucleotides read TGCGCCAGCAGCTTGGAAGGCTCATCGCCCCTCCACTTT.

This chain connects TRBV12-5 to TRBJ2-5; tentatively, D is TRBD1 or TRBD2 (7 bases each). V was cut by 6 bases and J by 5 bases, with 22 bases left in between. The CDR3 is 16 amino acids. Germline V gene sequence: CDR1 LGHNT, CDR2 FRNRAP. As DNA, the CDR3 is TGTGCTAGTGGCGCACCTGGGGAGGGGGCCGGGGAGACCCAGTACTTC. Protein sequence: CASGAPGEGAGETQYF.

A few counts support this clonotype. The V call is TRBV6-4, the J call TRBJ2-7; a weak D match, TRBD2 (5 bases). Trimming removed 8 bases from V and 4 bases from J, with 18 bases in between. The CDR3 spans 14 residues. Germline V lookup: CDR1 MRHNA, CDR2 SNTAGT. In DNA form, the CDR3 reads TGTGCCAGCTTTCGCGCGGCAGGACTTTACGAGCAGTACGTC. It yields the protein CASFRAAGLYEQYV.

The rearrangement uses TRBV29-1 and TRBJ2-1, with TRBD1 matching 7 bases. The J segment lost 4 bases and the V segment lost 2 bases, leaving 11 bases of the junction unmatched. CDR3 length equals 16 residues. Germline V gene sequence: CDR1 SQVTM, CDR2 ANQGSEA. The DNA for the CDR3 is TGCAGCGTTGAACCGACTCCAGGGGGATCGTACAATGAGCAGTTCTTC. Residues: CSVEPTPGGSYNEQFF.